A single sample is the source of the 30 T cell receptor beta chains below, sequenced in a study of blood T cell repertoires in COVID-19. The assay was immunoSEQ multiplex PCR, and TCRdb's table has in-frame clones only and misses some. The top ten hold approximately 9.1% of the sample, which has under 250,000 clones, approximately 85% seen once. Sequencing was performed on PBMCs or T cells enriched from blood (not recorded which). The receptors come from a woman aged 45-65 years with acute COVID-19.

The rearrangement uses TRBV3-1 (or the pseudogene TRBV3-2) and TRBJ1-2; the match to TRBD1 covers 10 bases. V trimming: 4 bases; J trimming: 7 bases; junction bases outside the gene matches: 6. This CDR3 contains 14 residues. CDR1 is LGHDT, CDR2 YNNKEL, per germline (reference sequence). In DNA form, the CDR3 reads TGTGCCAGCAGCCTATCGGGACAGGGGTCTGGCTACACCTTC. Translation gives CASSLSGQGSGYTF.

The rearrangement uses TRBV6-2 or TRBV6-3 and TRBJ2-3, with 7 nucleotides matching TRBD2. V dropped 0 bases and J dropped 2; count of bases not matched to a gene: 11. The CDR3 spans 18 residues. Germline CDR1 is MNHEY and CDR2 is SVGEGT. The CDR3 loop is CASSYSIGLAVLTDTQYF. The CDR3 DNA reads TGTGCCAGCAGTTACTCGATCGGGCTAGCGGTGCTCACAGATACGCAGTATTTT.

This chain links TRBV6-2 or TRBV6-3 with TRBJ1-3, with a weak D call TRBD1 (5 bases). This CDR3 is built from 13 residues. The V end lost 0 bases, the J end lost 13 bases, and 13 bases lay between the germline ends. Germline V lookup: CDR1 MNHEY, CDR2 SVGEGT. The CDR3 loop reads CASSYSEGQRIYF. The CDR3 DNA is TGTGCCAGCAGTTACTCGGAGGGGCAGAGAATATATTTT.

J is TRBJ1-2 and V is TRBV7-8; D gene uncertain. Germline CDR1 SGHVS, CDR2 FQNEAQ. This CDR3 is built from 15 residues. V lost 1 base, J lost 0 bases, and 9 bases lay in between. Here the CDR3 reads CASSLVTVTNYGYTF. CDR3 coding DNA: TGTGCCAGCAGCTTAGTTACAGTTACTAACTATGGCTACACCTTC.

CDR3 nucleotide sequence: TGTGCCAGCAGATTGGACAGGGGCGGCTACACCTTC. Its translation: CASRLDRGGYTF. The J gene is TRBJ1-2, the V gene TRBV3-1 (or the pseudogene TRBV3-2); 9 bases line up with TRBD1. Germline CDR1 LGHDT, CDR2 YNNKEL (reference sequence). The CDR3 totals 12 residues. V lost 6 bases and J lost 8; bases outside the gene matches: 4.

The chain has TRBV7-2 and TRBJ1-2, with D perhaps matching TRBD1 (5 bases). The CDR3 is 14 amino acids. Germline V lookup: CDR1 SGHTA, CDR2 FQGNSA. Trimming took off 2 bases at V and 6 bases at J, with 13 bases between the two ends. The CDR3 DNA is TGTGCCAGCAGCTTAATCGACAGCTATGATGGCTACACCTTC. As protein: CASSLIDSYDGYTF.

V gene TRBV5-1 combines with J gene TRBJ1-2, with 7 bases identical to TRBD1. Losses at the gene ends were 5 bases for V and 6 bases for J; bases not matched to a gene: 10. Per the germline V gene, CDR1 is SGHRS and CDR2 is YFSETQ. The CDR3 spans 14 residues. The CDR3 region is CASRRDTGTDGYTF. The CDR3 DNA reads TGCGCCAGCAGACGAGACACCGGGACAGATGGCTACACCTTC. The full variable domain, in which reference TRBV5-1 and TRBJ1-2 provide the parts outside the CDR3, is KAGVTQTPRYLIKTRGQQVTLSCSPISGHRSVSWYQQTPGQGLQFLFEYFSETQRNKGNFPGRFSGRQFSNSRSEMNVSTLELGDSALYLCASRRDTGTDGYTFGSGTRLTVV.

Only a few counts were recorded for this clone. The V call is TRBV9, the J call TRBJ1-1; the match to TRBD1 covers 9 bases. This CDR3 has 16 residues. Germline CDR1 and CDR2: SGDLS and YYNGEE. With 0 bases clipped from V and 4 bases from J, the junction kept 7 bases outside the gene matches. In DNA, the CDR3 is TGTGCCAGCAGCGTAGTCACAGGGGGCGGGATCACTGAAGCTTTCTTT. Its protein is CASSVVTGGGITEAFF.

This chain connects TRBV12-3 or TRBV12-4 to TRBJ1-6; TRBD1 aligns across 11 bases. The CDR3 spans 12 residues. Germline trimming cut 6 bases from V and 13 bases from J; bases unmatched to any gene: 2. The CDR3: CASRRDRGPLHF. The CDR3 DNA reads TGTGCCAGCAGGAGGGACAGGGGGCCCCTCCACTTT.

This clone showed up just a few times. The gene calls are TRBV30 and TRBJ1-5, with TRBD1 matching 7 bases. Germline assignment: CDR1 GTSNPN and CDR2 SVGIG (reference sequence). The CDR3 is 16 residues long. V dropped 2 bases and J dropped 3; count of bases not matched to a gene: 10. Written as DNA, the CDR3 is TGTGCCTGGAGTTCCGGCGACAGGGAATTCAATCAGCCCCAGCATTTT. This codes for CAWSSGDREFNQPQHF.

The chain joins TRBV5-1 to TRBJ2-7, with 13 bases that match TRBD2. The trim removed 2 bases at V and 3 bases at J, leaving 5 bases unmatched. The CDR3 has 16 amino acids. Germline CDR1 reads SGHRS; CDR2 reads YFSETQ. The CDR3 here is CASSFRTSGGRYEQYF. CDR3 nucleotide sequence: TGCGCCAGCAGCTTTAGGACTAGCGGGGGCCGCTACGAGCAGTACTTC.

V and J are TRBV5-1 and TRBJ1-4; D call uncertain. The CDR3 sequence is 14 residues long. Germline CDR1 SGHRS, CDR2 YFSETQ. The ends were cut back, 0 bases at V and 4 bases at J, with 7 bases in the middle. The CDR3 DNA reads as TGCGCCAGCAGCTTGGGGCCCAGTAATGAAAAACTGTTTTTT. This translates into CASSLGPSNEKLFF. Together with reference TRBV5-1 and TRBJ1-4, the CDR3 gives the full variable domain: KAGVTQTPRYLIKTRGQQVTLSCSPISGHRSVSWYQQTPGQGLQFLFEYFSETQRNKGNFPGRFSGRQFSNSRSEMNVSTLELGDSALYLCASSLGPSNEKLFFGSGTQLSVL.

The rearrangement joins TRBV5-4 to TRBJ1-2; 8 nucleotides agree with TRBD1. This CDR3 region has 15 residues. CDR1 is SGHNT, CDR2 YYREEE, per germline (reference sequence). The junction had 7 bases not matched to a gene; V was cut back by 4 bases and J by 2 bases. As DNA, the CDR3 is TGTGCCAGCAGCGAAGGACAGGGTTTAAACTATGGCTACACCTTC. It translates to CASSEGQGLNYGYTF. The full variable domain, rest sourced from reference TRBV5-4 and TRBJ1-2, is ETGVTQSPTHLIKTRGQQVTLRCSSQSGHNTVSWYQQALGQGPQFIFQYYREEENGRGNFPPRFSGLQFPNYSSELNVNALELDDSALYLCASSEGQGLNYGYTFGSGTRLTVV.

The chain is built from TRBV6-5 and TRBJ1-1, with TRBD1 matching over 7 bases. Germline values: CDR1 MNHEY, CDR2 SVGAGI. The V gene end was trimmed by 0 bases and the J gene end by 0 bases; junction bases not matched to a gene: 4. The CDR3 loop spans 16 amino acids. This chain's CDR3 is CASSYSTGTVNTEAFF. CDR3 sequence (DNA): TGTGCCAGCAGTTACTCAACCGGGACAGTGAACACTGAAGCTTTCTTT.

V usage is TRBV5-1 and J usage is TRBJ1-1, with a weak D call TRBD1 (5 bases). The ends were cut back, 0 bases at V and 1 base at J, with 13 bases in the middle. Germline CDR1 and CDR2: SGHRS and YFSETQ. The CDR3 has 16 residues. DNA for the CDR3: TGCGCCAGCAGCTTGGAGTCGGCAGGGTGGAACACTGAAGCTTTCTTT. Translating it yields CASSLESAGWNTEAFF. The full variable domain, its missing parts supplied by reference TRBV5-1 and TRBJ1-1, is KAGVTQTPRYLIKTRGQQVTLSCSPISGHRSVSWYQQTPGQGLQFLFEYFSETQRNKGNFPGRFSGRQFSNSRSEMNVSTLELGDSALYLCASSLESAGWNTEAFFGQGTRLTVV.

V and J are TRBV7-2 and TRBJ1-2; D may be TRBD1 (6 bases). The CDR3 sequence is 15 residues long. Germline V gives CDR1 SGHTA, CDR2 FQGNSA. Trimming removed 5 bases at V and 4 bases at J, with 17 bases between. CDR3 DNA sequence: TGTGCCAGCAGCCTTACCGGGACAACCTCCTATGGCTACACCTTC. Translating it yields CASSLTGTTSYGYTF.

V usage is TRBV10-3 and J usage is TRBJ1-2; D not certain. Germline V CDR1 and CDR2: ENHRY, SYGVKD. This CDR3 has 14 residues. Trimming pared 6 bases from V and 4 bases from J, leaving 15 bases between. CDR3 DNA: TGTGCCATCAGCTCAGAACCCCTCGCCTATGGCTACACCTTC. Its translation is CAISSEPLAYGYTF.

The chain uses TRBV7-2 and TRBJ1-2, with D possibly TRBD1 on 5 matching bases. This CDR3 has 14 amino acids. V gave up 1 base and J gave up 5 bases, with 11 bases separating them. Germline CDR1 SGHTA, CDR2 FQGNSA. In DNA form, the CDR3 reads TGTGCCAGCAGCTTAGATCAGGGTTGGTATGGCTACACCTTC. Translating gives CASSLDQGWYGYTF.

The chain is built from TRBV11-2 and TRBJ1-4; D perhaps matches TRBD1 (6 bases). From germline, CDR1 is SGHAT and CDR2 FQNNGV. The length of the CDR3 is 15 residues. V was trimmed by 3 bases and J by 10 bases, leaving 18 bases between them. CDR3 sequence reads: CASSLRDTLRPKLFF. CDR3 sequence (DNA): TGTGCCAGCAGCTTGAGGGACACCTTGCGGCCAAAACTGTTTTTT.

The chain recombines TRBV18 with TRBJ1-5; TRBD1 is a possible D gene (5 bases). The V and J ends lost 5 bases and 4 bases respectively, with 9 bases between them. Germline CDR1 is KGHSH and CDR2 is LQKENI. The CDR3 is 13 amino acids. CDR3 loop: CASSAGPNQPQHF. The CDR3 bases are TGTGCCAGCTCAGCGGGGCCGAATCAGCCCCAGCATTTT.

The sample holds one count of this clone. The CDR3 nucleotides read TGTGCCAGCAGTGGATGGCGGGGGGTGAGAGATACGCAGTATTTT. This sequence encodes CASSGWRGVRDTQYF. This chain uses TRBV25-1 with TRBJ2-3; TRBD2 agrees at 8 bases. The CDR3 has 15 residues. The germline V gene encodes CDR1 MGHDK and CDR2 SYGVNS. Trimming removed 4 bases from V and 5 bases from J; junction bases left unmatched: 8.

About this clone itself: Different DNA sequences within this sample yield the same CDR3. The V gene is TRBV3-1 (or the pseudogene TRBV3-2), the J gene TRBJ1-1, with D tentatively TRBD1 (5 bases). Trimming left V 3 bases short and J 4 bases short, with 9 bases between. This CDR3 has 13 residues. Germline V gene sequence: CDR1 LGHDT, CDR2 YNNKEL (reference sequence). The CDR3 DNA reads as TGTGCCAGCAGCCAGGGGGGTCCCACTGAAGCTTTCTTT. It translates to CASSQGGPTEAFF.

In DNA form, the CDR3 reads TGTGCCAGCAGTTCTATCAGGGGCACAGATACGCAGTATTTT. Its protein is CASSSIRGTDTQYF. The chain recombines TRBV11-2 with TRBJ2-3; D might be TRBD1 (5 bases). V was shortened by 6 bases and J by 1 base, with 11 bases between the two germline ends. Germline CDR1 SGHAT, CDR2 FQNNGV. This CDR3 spans 14 amino acids.

The V call is TRBV14, the J call TRBJ2-7; no clear D. This CDR3 is built from 12 residues. Germline V gene lookup returns CDR1 SGHDN and CDR2 FVKESK. The V end was cut by 3 bases, the J end by 2 bases, with 5 bases between. CDR3 sequence (DNA): TGTGCCAGCAGCCATGACACCTACGAGCAGTACTTC. It encodes CASSHDTYEQYF.

The chain is built from TRBV7-8 and TRBJ2-1, with 8 bases matching TRBD2. The CDR3 loop spans 15 amino acids. After removal of 7 bases from V and 7 bases from J, the junction contained 12 bases not matched to a gene. CDR1 is SGHVS, CDR2 FQNEAQ, per germline. The CDR3 bases are TGTGCCAGCACCCAAGATGGGACTAGGAAAAATGAGCAGTTCTTC. Its translation is CASTQDGTRKNEQFF.

This clone was seen a single time. The rearrangement joins TRBV14 to TRBJ1-6, with D possibly matching TRBD1 (6 bases). Germline CDR1 is SGHDN and CDR2 is FVKESK. The V end was cut by 0 bases, the J end by 11 bases, with 11 bases between. The CDR3 consists of 14 residues. The DNA for the CDR3 is TGTGCCAGCAGCCAAGATGGACAGATTCCACCCCTCCACTTT. Translation gives CASSQDGQIPPLHF.

This rearrangement joins TRBV6-5 to TRBJ1-2; TRBD1 matches at 7 bases. From germline, CDR1 is MNHEY and CDR2 SVGAGI. CDR3 size: 16 residues. With 2 bases clipped from V and 0 bases from J, the junction kept 6 bases outside the gene matches. This CDR3 reads CASSYGFTGANYGYTF. The CDR3 coding sequence is TGTGCCAGCAGTTACGGGTTTACAGGGGCTAACTATGGCTACACCTTC.

This clone was counted between two and nine times. The chain joins TRBV27 to TRBJ2-7; 7 bases are shared with TRBD1. The CDR3 covers 15 residues. Germline V gene data show CDR1 as MNHEY and CDR2 as SMNVEV (reference sequence). J was trimmed by 5 bases and V by 3 bases; bases with no gene match: 10. DNA for the CDR3: TGTGCCAGCAGTTTGTTTGGGACAGTATTGGACGAGCAGTACTTC. Its translation is CASSLFGTVLDEQYF.

The V call is TRBV19, the J call TRBJ2-3; 9 nucleotides match TRBD2. This CDR3 is built from 16 residues. The J segment lost 5 bases and the V segment lost 3 bases, leaving 9 bases of the junction unmatched. Germline V CDR1 and CDR2: LNHDA, SQIVND (reference sequence). The CDR3 reads CASSILGGGAQDTQYF. As DNA, the CDR3 is TGTGCCAGTAGTATTCTTGGCGGGGGGGCCCAAGATACGCAGTATTTT.

The gene calls are TRBV19 and TRBJ2-2, with D tentatively TRBD2 (5 bases). V shed 4 bases and J shed 6 bases, with 12 bases lying between them. The germline gives CDR1 LNHDA, CDR2 SQIVND (reference sequence). The length of the CDR3 is 14 residues. CDR3 coding DNA: TGTGCCAGTAGTAATACGGGAATCGCCGGGGAGCTGTTTTTT. Amino acids: CASSNTGIAGELFF.